Many counts were recorded for the clone carrying this T cell receptor beta chain. Its antigen is not known. The source of the sample is a study of T cells in Graves' hyperthyroidism and ophthalmopathy. On the study more broadly: Peripheral blood draws took place at initial diagnosis, ahead of any treatment.

Findings of the study overall: A model of 13 V-J pairs discriminated ophthalmopathy from stable hyperthyroidism. Ophthalmopathy onset followed model prediction by a median roughly 6 months.

Germline V gives CDR1 GTSNPN, CDR2 SVGIG (reference sequence). The CDR3 length is 12 residues. V lost 3 bases and J lost 7, with 10 bases in between. There were TCR beta CDR3 regions amplified from RNA transcripts. When the TCR CDR3 underwent first-round RT-PCR, the HTBI primer set was used. TCRdb independently ran MiXCR on the multiplex PCR reads; one entry per CDR3 protein. The sample records hundreds of thousands of distinct CDR3 sequences, roughly 16% being singletons. The sequenced material came from blood. The rearrangement joins TRBV30 to TRBJ1-5; D gene ambiguous. This clonotype originated in a middle-aged woman with Graves' ophthalmopathy. The CDR3 spells CAWSQGRQPQHF. The CDR3 nucleotides are TGTGCCTGGAGCCAAGGGAGGCAGCCCCAGCATTTT.